The present entry profiles one TCR beta chain with its context. The sample originates from a study of OX40 agonist ivuxolimab in advanced cancers. Assay used: immunoSEQ multiplex PCR; TCRdb lists only in-frame clones, some missing. The sample shows 80,000 to 85,000 clones, about 82% of them seen only once. Germline CDR1 and CDR2: MNHNS and SASEGT. The CDR3 has 17 residues. V lost 1 base and J lost 3, with 19 bases in between. The chain employs TRBV6-1 and TRBJ2-7; a possible D gene is TRBD2 (7 bases). The source was CD4+ or CD8+ T cells sorted from blood, collected in a trial of the OX40 agonist ivuxolimab. This sequence was found in an adult with an advanced solid tumor such as melanoma, head and neck, liver or kidney cancer. As DNA, the CDR3 is TGTGCCAGCAGTGAAGTGAGGGGGGGAGGTGGTCGCTACGAGCAGTACTTC. Translating gives CASSEVRGGGGRYEQYF.